A single sample gave rise to the 18 T cell receptor beta chains below, sequenced in a study of T-cell memory formation after mild COVID-19. TCRdb reanalysed the 5' RACE reads using MiXCR and keeps one entry per CDR3 protein. The table has more than 75,000 distinct CDR3 sequences, 25% seen once. The source material was PBMCs or a T cell subset sorted from them (not recorded which). The receptors come from a young man who had mild COVID-19 (a few samples of this study predate the infection). Cell type and time point are not known.

The J gene is TRBJ1-1, the V gene TRBV7-2; D uncertain. The CDR3 loop spans 13 amino acids. CDR1 is SGHTA, CDR2 FQGNSA, per germline. Trimming removed 4 bases at V and 1 base at J, with 7 bases between. The CDR3 here is CASSSNSNTEAFF. The CDR3 DNA is TGTGCCAGCAGCTCAAACTCGAACACTGAAGCTTTCTTT.

The V and J genes are TRBV20-1 and TRBJ2-4; D not resolved. Germline V gives CDR1 DFQATT, CDR2 SNEGSKA (reference sequence). V lost 5 bases, J lost 0 bases, and 11 bases lay in between. This CDR3 is built from 14 residues. In DNA form, the CDR3 reads TGCAGTGCTTACCAGGCCCTAGCCAAAAACATTCAGTACTTC. Translation gives CSAYQALAKNIQYF.

This clonotype was seen ten or more times. The chain joins TRBV6-6 to TRBJ2-7, with 7 nucleotides matching TRBD1. Per the germline V gene, CDR1 is MNHNY and CDR2 is SVGAGI (reference sequence). V shed 5 bases and J 7 bases; nucleotides not matched to a gene: 8. The CDR3 has 13 residues. The CDR3 here is CASSHGTALEQYF. In DNA, the CDR3 is TGTGCCAGCAGTCACGGGACAGCCTTGGAGCAGTACTTC.

The rearrangement joins TRBV7-9 to TRBJ2-5, with D perhaps matching TRBD2 (6 bases). Germline assignment: CDR1 SEHNR and CDR2 FQNEAQ (reference sequence). CDR3 length equals 14 residues. V was shortened by 5 bases and J by 3 bases, with 13 bases between the two germline ends. The CDR3 DNA follows: TGTGCCAGCAGCCCCCCGTCGGGGGAAGAGACCCAGTACTTC. It translates to CASSPPSGEETQYF.

The CDR3 DNA sequence: TGCAGTGCTAGAGATCACAGCTCCTACGAGCAGTACGTC. It specifies CSARDHSSYEQYV. V and J are TRBV20-1 and TRBJ2-7; D call uncertain. Trimming removed 0 bases at V and 0 bases at J, with 6 bases between. In germline, CDR1 is DFQATT, CDR2 SNEGSKA (reference sequence). The CDR3 covers 13 residues.

The chain uses TRBV29-1 and TRBJ2-2; D is unclear. Trimming left V 4 bases short and J 0 bases short, with 9 bases between. The germline CDR1 and CDR2 sequences are SQVTM and ANQGSEA. The CDR3 totals 14 residues. The CDR3 DNA is TGCAGCGTTGCCCCCGCGGCGAACACCGGGGAGCTGTTTTTT. Translation gives CSVAPAANTGELFF.

The V and J genes are TRBV9 and TRBJ1-2; D is undetermined. The CDR3 has 13 amino acids. Between the trimmed V and J ends, which lost 5 bases and 5 bases, there was a span of 13 bases. Germline V gene data show CDR1 as SGDLS and CDR2 as YYNGEE. The CDR3 loop reads CASRGWQDYGYTF. In DNA, the CDR3 is TGTGCCAGCAGAGGGTGGCAGGATTATGGCTACACCTTC.

The chain links TRBV6-5 to TRBJ2-7; TRBD2 matches at 10 bases. Unmatched junction bases numbered 7, after V lost 8 bases and J lost 0 bases. CDR1 is MNHEY, CDR2 SVGAGI, per germline. The CDR3 extends over 15 amino acids. CDR3 sequence reads: CASSPAGGFSYEQYF. The CDR3 coding sequence is TGTGCCAGCTCCCCAGCGGGGGGGTTCTCCTACGAGCAGTACTTC.

V gene TRBV7-8 combines with J gene TRBJ2-5; D might be TRBD1 (7 bases). This CDR3 is 15 amino acids long. CDR1 is SGHVS and CDR2 is FQNEAQ in the germline V gene. With 2 bases removed from V and 5 bases from J, the gap between germline ends came to 15 bases. The CDR3 spells CASSLLTGAGETQYF. In nucleotides, the CDR3 is TGTGCCAGCAGCTTACTTACAGGGGCGGGGGAGACCCAGTACTTC.

This clonotype appeared many times. The rearrangement uses TRBV20-1 and TRBJ2-1, with TRBD2 as a possible D gene (6 bases). The germline V and J ends were trimmed by 0 bases and 1 base, with 13 bases remaining between them. The germline CDR1 and CDR2 sequences are DFQATT and SNEGSKA (reference sequence). The CDR3 totals 16 residues. The CDR3 is CSARDLEGSSYNEQFF. CDR3 sequence (DNA): TGCAGTGCTAGAGATCTGGAGGGGAGTTCCTACAATGAGCAGTTCTTC.

This chain uses TRBV6-5 with TRBJ1-1; D is possibly TRBD1 (6 bases). The CDR3 length is 14 residues. CDR1 MNHEY and CDR2 SVGAGI come from the germline V gene. Deletions cut 3 bases from V and 4 bases from J, with 12 bases between. CDR3 amino acids: CASSYVQGRTEAFF. The CDR3 DNA reads as TGTGCCAGCAGTTATGTACAGGGCCGCACTGAAGCTTTCTTT.

This clonotype was counted only a few times. This chain connects TRBV7-9 to TRBJ1-1; 9 bases map to TRBD1. V shed 5 bases, J shed 2 bases, and the junction held 6 bases outside the gene matches. The CDR3 is made up of 15 amino acids. The germline CDR1 and CDR2 sequences are SEHNR and FQNEAQ (reference sequence). The CDR3 protein is CASSSRTGANTEAFF. For the CDR3, the DNA is TGTGCCAGCAGCAGCAGGACAGGGGCAAACACTGAAGCTTTCTTT.

The chain carries TRBV6-5 and TRBJ2-2; no definite D call. This CDR3 contains 14 residues. V was pared by 3 bases and J by 1 base, with 6 bases between. Germline V lookup: CDR1 MNHEY, CDR2 SVGAGI. This chain's CDR3 is CASSYNKNTGELFF. Here the CDR3 DNA reads TGTGCCAGCAGTTATAACAAGAACACCGGGGAGCTGTTTTTT.

V gene TRBV5-1 combines with J gene TRBJ1-1, with TRBD1 identical over 7 bases. V trimming: 3 bases; J trimming: 5 bases; junction bases outside the gene matches: 7. In germline, CDR1 is SGHRS, CDR2 YFSETQ. CDR3 length: 14 amino acids. The CDR3 is CASSWREGATEAFF. The CDR3 coding sequence is TGCGCCAGCAGCTGGCGGGAGGGGGCAACTGAAGCTTTCTTT.

V usage is TRBV5-1 and J usage is TRBJ2-2; unclear D gene. The V gene lost 0 bases and the J gene lost 8 bases, with 8 bases spanning the gap. The CDR3 runs 13 residues. Germline loops: CDR1 SGHRS, CDR2 YFSETQ. CDR3 DNA: TGCGCCAGCAGCTTGGGGTCCTCTGGGGAGCTGTTTTTT. It encodes CASSLGSSGELFF.

This clonotype was seen more than once but under ten times. The rearrangement uses TRBV7-9 and TRBJ1-1, with 8 bases lining up with TRBD1. In germline, CDR1 is SEHNR, CDR2 FQNEAQ (reference sequence). Germline trimming cut 5 bases from V and 4 bases from J; bases unmatched to any gene: 6. The CDR3 spans 14 residues. The CDR3 spells CASSPRTGITEAFF. Here the CDR3 DNA reads TGTGCCAGCAGCCCGAGGACAGGGATCACTGAAGCTTTCTTT.

The CDR3 spells CASSQAPLGLLYF. DNA for the CDR3: TGTGCCAGCAGCCAGGCGCCCTTGGGGTTGCTGTACTTC. The genes are TRBV7-2 and TRBJ2-7; D unresolved. Germline lookup yields CDR1 SGHTA and CDR2 FQGNSA. CDR3 length equals 13 residues. V lost 5 bases and J lost 12, with 20 bases in between.

The chain is built from TRBV5-1 and TRBJ2-3; the match to TRBD2 covers 10 bases. After removal of 6 bases from V and 8 bases from J, the junction contained 9 bases not matched to a gene. The germline CDR1 and CDR2 sequences are SGHRS and YFSETQ. The CDR3 covers 14 residues. This CDR3 is CASTSGGGGGTQYF. CDR3 in DNA: TGCGCCAGCACAAGCGGGGGGGGCGGCGGTACGCAGTATTTT.